A selection of T cell receptor beta chains follows, all from one sample in a study of spatial heterogeneity in lung cancer. MiXCR was run by TCRdb on the 5' RACE reads, yielding one entry per CDR3 protein. Of 9,500 to 12,000 distinct CDR3 sequences in the sample, over 10% were seen once. The source was lung tumor tissue, collected at surgery. The receptor source for this set is a female donor with early-stage non-small cell lung cancer. Both conserved end residues are part of each CDR3. Each record gives: D gene, clone size, V gene, J gene, CDR3 protein, CDR3 DNA. The D gene is left open where the match is weak. Size values are once, few and many counts, or a class for expanded clones, and some rows have none.

>-|large|TRBV7-9|TRBJ1-1
CASSPPGAQNTEAFF
TGTGCCAGCAGCCCGCCGGGGGCTCAGAACACTGAAGCTTTCTTT
>-|few|TRBV4-2|TRBJ2-5
CASSQDKAGRQETQYF
TGTGCCAGCAGCCAAGATAAGGCAGGGAGGCAAGAGACCCAGTACTTC
>TRBD1|medium-sized|TRBV19|TRBJ1-6
CASSIQGQVGYNSPLHF
TGTGCCAGTAGTATCCAAGGACAGGTGGGCTATAATTCACCCCTCCACTTT
>-|many|TRBV5-4|TRBJ2-1
CASSGVQGNEQFF
TGTGCCAGCAGCGGAGTACAGGGCAATGAGCAGTTCTTC
>TRBD2|once|TRBV5-1|TRBJ2-1
CVSSSPSAGTTVQSNEQFF
TGCGTCAGCAGTTCGCCCTCAGCCGGGACTACGGTTCAATCCAATGAGCAGTTCTTC
>-|medium-sized|TRBV28|TRBJ2-7
CASSPIGVGGLYEQYF
TGTGCCAGCAGTCCCATCGGGGTAGGAGGTCTCTACGAGCAGTACTTC
>-|many|TRBV27|TRBJ1-6
CASSLTGSPLHF
TGTGCCAGCAGTTTAACTGGTTCACCCCTCCACTTT
>-|-|TRBV27|TRBJ1-1
CASSWAWNTEAFF
TGTGCCAGCAGTTGGGCCTGGAACACTGAAGCTTTCTTT
>-|many|TRBV2|TRBJ2-1
CAKTSYNEQFF
TGTGCCAAAACTAGTTACAATGAGCAGTTCTTC
>-|medium-sized|TRBV30|TRBJ2-1
CAWSVRGSNEQFF
TGTGCCTGGAGTGTAAGGGGGAGCAATGAGCAGTTCTTC
>-|many|TRBV6-1|TRBJ1-2
CASGRGNYGYTF
TGTGCCAGCGGGCGGGGGAACTATGGCTACACCTTC
>-|medium-sized|TRBV7-2|TRBJ2-5
CASSLSPTQETQYF
TGTGCCAGCAGCTTATCCCCCACCCAAGAGACCCAGTACTTC
>-|few|TRBV7-8|TRBJ1-4
CASSGLLMIQLGNEKLFF
TGTGCCAGCAGCGGGCTGCTCATGATACAATTGGGTAATGAAAAACTGTTTTTT
>-|many|TRBV7-6|TRBJ2-5
CASSLSAARETQYF
TGTGCCAGCAGCTTATCAGCGGCTCGAGAGACCCAGTACTTC
>-|-|TRBV5-1|TRBJ1-2
CASSFSPPNGYTF
TGCGCCAGCAGCTTTAGTCCCCCAAACGGCTACACCTTC
>-|-|TRBV7-3|TRBJ2-7
CASSLNGQADEQYF
TGTGCCAGCAGCTTAAACGGTCAGGCCGACGAGCAGTACTTC
>-|medium-sized|TRBV29-1|TRBJ2-1
CSVLRDPNSNEQFF
TGCAGCGTTCTCCGGGACCCAAACTCCAATGAGCAGTTCTTC
>-|many|TRBV6-2/TRBV6-3|TRBJ1-5
CASRPGLFDQPQHF
TGTGCCAGCAGACCGGGACTCTTCGATCAGCCCCAGCATTTT
>-|medium-sized|TRBV5-8|TRBJ2-7
CASSQYTYEQYF
TGTGCCAGCAGCCAGTACACCTACGAGCAGTACTTC
>-|medium-sized|TRBV4-2|TRBJ1-5
CASSQAGSNQPQHF
TGTGCCAGCAGCCAAGCAGGGTCCAATCAGCCCCAGCATTTT
>-|many|TRBV20-1|TRBJ2-7
CSATWGHEVSYEQYF
TGCAGTGCCACCTGGGGACATGAAGTTTCCTACGAGCAGTACTTC
>-|-|TRBV10-3|TRBJ2-3
CATPRGEPDTQYF
TGTGCCACACCGAGAGGGGAGCCAGATACGCAGTATTTT
>TRBD2|medium-sized|TRBV20-1|TRBJ2-4
CSARDWFSGSQNIQYF
TGCAGTGCTAGAGATTGGTTTAGCGGGAGCCAAAACATTCAGTACTTC
>TRBD2|many|TRBV7-9|TRBJ2-3
CASTGGGVGTDTQYF
TGTGCCAGCACCGGGGGGGGTGTCGGGACGGATACGCAGTATTTT
>-|-|TRBV19|TRBJ2-3
CASRRDAGPTDTQYF
TGTGCCAGTAGACGAGATGCGGGACCCACAGATACGCAGTATTTT
>TRBD1|many|TRBV18|TRBJ1-3
CASSPGQGKIPGNTIYF
TGTGCCAGCTCACCGGGACAGGGGAAGATACCTGGAAACACCATATATTTT
>-|many|TRBV5-4|TRBJ1-2
CASSLGQDYGYTF
TGTGCCAGCAGCTTGGGGCAGGACTATGGCTACACCTTC
>TRBD1|-|TRBV2|TRBJ2-7
CASSGGGQSTYEQYF
TGTGCCAGCAGTGGTGGGGGACAGAGTACCTACGAGCAGTACTTC
>-|medium-sized|TRBV20-1|TRBJ1-4
CSATPPVAGEKLFF
TGCAGTGCTACCCCGCCTGTGGCTGGGGAAAAACTGTTTTTT
>-|few|TRBV30|TRBJ2-2
CAWRPTGYTGELFF
TGTGCCTGGAGACCAACAGGGTACACCGGGGAGCTGTTTTTT
>-|medium-sized|TRBV7-2|TRBJ2-1
CASVDAYNEQFF
TGTGCCAGCGTGGACGCCTACAATGAGCAGTTCTTC
>-|medium-sized|TRBV9|TRBJ1-1
CASSVGEGRNTEAFF
TGTGCCAGCAGCGTAGGAGAAGGCCGGAACACTGAAGCTTTCTTT
>-|medium-sized|TRBV10-2|TRBJ2-1
CASSDAGAPSPFF
TGCGCCAGCAGTGACGCGGGGGCCCCCTCCCCGTTCTTC
>TRBD2|many|TRBV20-1|TRBJ2-1
CSARGRETLNEQFF
TGCAGTGCCAGAGGGCGGGAGACGTTAAATGAGCAGTTCTTC
>TRBD1|medium-sized|TRBV4-3|TRBJ2-7
CASSQTRQGPYEQYF
TGCGCCAGCAGCCAAACCCGACAGGGCCCCTACGAGCAGTACTTC
>-|few|TRBV6-1|TRBJ1-2
CASIPAALVDSHGYTF
TGTGCCAGCATTCCAGCCGCCCTCGTGGACAGCCACGGCTACACCTTC
>TRBD1|many|TRBV7-2|TRBJ1-6
CASSLGTGIYNSPLHF
TGTGCCAGCAGCTTAGGGACAGGGATCTATAATTCACCCCTCCACTTT
>-|medium-sized|TRBV19|TRBJ2-5
CASSMRSEETQYF
TGTGCCAGTAGTATGAGGAGCGAAGAGACCCAGTACTTC
>-|few|TRBV30|TRBJ2-2
CACGSPRMELFF
TGTGCCTGTGGGTCGCCGAGGATGGAGCTGTTTTTT
>TRBD2|medium-sized|TRBV5-1|TRBJ2-1
CASSSRPSGGARYEQFF
TGCGCCAGCAGTTCCCGACCTAGCGGGGGCGCCAGGTATGAGCAGTTCTTC
>-|many|TRBV6-4|TRBJ1-2
CASSYRPGEDFGGYTF
TGTGCCAGCAGTTATCGTCCGGGAGAAGACTTTGGTGGCTACACCTTC
>TRBD1|-|TRBV18|TRBJ2-7
CASSPGQVYSYEQYF
TGTGCCAGCTCACCGGGACAGGTCTACTCCTACGAGCAGTACTTC
>-|medium-sized|TRBV7-7|TRBJ2-2
CASSLVYAGELFF
TGTGCCAGCAGCTTAGTTTATGCCGGGGAGCTGTTTTTT
>-|many|TRBV12-3/TRBV12-4|TRBJ1-5
CASSLQGKGGSQHF
TGTGCCAGCAGTTTGCAAGGGAAAGGTGGTTCCCAGCATTTT
>TRBD1|many|TRBV18|TRBJ1-5
CASSPTGGPGNQPQHF
TGTGCCAGCTCACCGACAGGGGGTCCGGGCAATCAGCCCCAGCATTTT
>TRBD2|few|TRBV5-1|TRBJ2-3
CASSPLGAGGGTDTQYF
TGCGCCAGCAGTCCCCTGGGTGCGGGGGGCGGCACAGATACGCAGTATTTT
>-|few|TRBV20-1|TRBJ2-6
CSAVGRVSSGANVLTF
TGCTCCGCCGTGGGCAGGGTGTCCTCTGGGGCCAACGTCCTGACTTTC
>TRBD1|-|TRBV30|TRBJ1-3
CAWSRGLGGGGNTIYF
TGTGCCTGGAGTAGGGGGCTGGGAGGCGGTGGAAACACCATATATTTT
>-|-|TRBV7-8|TRBJ2-3
CASSFFALSTDTQYF
TGTGCCAGCAGCTTTTTCGCCCTTAGCACAGATACGCAGTATTTT
>-|few|TRBV27|TRBJ2-7
CASSLRSGFYEQYF
TGTGCCAGCAGTTTAAGGTCAGGGTTCTACGAGCAGTACTTC
>-|many|TRBV28|TRBJ1-5
CASSLVSSNQPQHF
TGTGCCAGCAGTTTGGTCTCAAGCAATCAGCCCCAGCATTTT
>-|-|TRBV7-2|TRBJ2-5
CASSLNGGGETQYF
TGTGCCAGCAGCTTAAACGGGGGCGGAGAGACCCAGTACTTC
>-|many|TRBV11-3|TRBJ2-3
CASSFGRSDTQYF
TGTGCCAGCAGCTTCGGGCGTTCCGATACGCAGTATTTT